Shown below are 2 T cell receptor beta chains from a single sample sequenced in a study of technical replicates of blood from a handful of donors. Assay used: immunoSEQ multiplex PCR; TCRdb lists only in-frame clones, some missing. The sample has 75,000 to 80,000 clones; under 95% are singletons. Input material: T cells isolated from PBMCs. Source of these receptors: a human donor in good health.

DNA for the CDR3: TGTGCCAGCAGTAGACGGACTAGCGGGAGGGCCGGGACCTACAATGAGCAGTTCTTC. The encoded protein is CASSRRTSGRAGTYNEQFF. The V and J genes are TRBV27 and TRBJ2-1; 15 bases match TRBD2. Germline V gene data show CDR1 as MNHEY and CDR2 as SMNVEV (reference sequence). The CDR3 covers 19 residues. With 5 bases clipped from V and 2 bases from J, the junction kept 10 bases outside the gene matches.

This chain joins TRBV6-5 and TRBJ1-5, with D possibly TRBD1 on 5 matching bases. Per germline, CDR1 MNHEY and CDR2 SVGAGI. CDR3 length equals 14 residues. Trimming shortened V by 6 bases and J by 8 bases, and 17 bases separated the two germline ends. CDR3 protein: CASSPVVAGEPQHF. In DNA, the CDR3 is TGTGCCAGCAGCCCAGTCGTGGCGGGGGAGCCCCAGCATTTT.